This T cell receptor (beta chain) was sequenced during a study of identical twins. Template switching added a universal primer site, and cDNA bore unique molecular identifiers. Via MiXCR, TCRdb re-called the 5' RACE reads, giving one row per CDR3 protein. The table includes under 900,000 distinct CDR3 sequences, more than 9% detected once. The CDR3 is 15 residues long. Between the trimmed V and J ends, which lost 6 bases and 1 base, there was a span of 15 bases. Germline V gene data show CDR1 as MDHEN and CDR2 as SYDVKM. The same sample was also studied in work on yellow fever vaccine responses in identical twins.

V is TRBV28 and J is TRBJ2-5, with D uncertain. The receptor was derived from a young woman in good health. What was sequenced was PBMCs. The CDR3 sequence: CASSSYRAVQETQYF. The CDR3 DNA reads as TGTGCCAGCAGCTCTTATAGGGCGGTCCAAGAGACCCAGTACTTC.